These 30 T cell receptor beta chains were sequenced from one sample in a study of blood T cell repertoires in COVID-19. Measured with immunoSEQ multiplex PCR; TCRdb has only the in-frame clones, and not every one. This repertoire shows roughly 310,000 clones, 88% found once; its top ten account for roughly 4.1%. The material sequenced was peripheral blood. The origin of the receptors is a woman aged 45-65 years with active or convalescent COVID-19.

The chain links TRBV19 to TRBJ2-3; 10 nucleotides align to TRBD1. Germline loops: CDR1 LNHDA, CDR2 SQIVND (reference sequence). Trimming removed 6 bases from V and 5 bases from J; junction bases left unmatched: 14. The CDR3 totals 17 residues. Here the CDR3 reads CASSLRDRGIVRDTQYF. CDR3 in DNA: TGTGCCAGTAGCCTCCGGGACAGGGGTATTGTCAGAGATACGCAGTATTTT.

J is TRBJ1-1 and V is TRBV29-1; 7 positions agree with TRBD1. Germline V gives CDR1 SQVTM, CDR2 ANQGSEA. V lost 3 bases and J lost 3; bases outside the gene matches: 13. The CDR3 has 16 amino acids. The CDR3 region has the DNA TGCAGCGTTGACGGGACAGAATACTATAGGTACACTGAAGCTTTCTTT. Protein: CSVDGTEYYRYTEAFF.

CDR3 DNA sequence: TGTGCCAGCAGCTTTGGCGCCAGGGCGCCCTATGGCTACACCTTC. Residues: CASSFGARAPYGYTF. This chain uses TRBV12-1 with TRBJ1-2; the D call of TRBD1 is as the table states it, not checked on the DNA. TRBV12-1 is tagged as a pseudogene. This CDR3 comprises 15 residues.

The V call is TRBV27, the J call TRBJ2-7; 10 bases match TRBD1. The CDR3 runs to 16 residues. With 6 bases clipped from V and 3 bases from J, the junction kept 11 bases outside the gene matches. Germline CDR1 and CDR2: MNHEY and SMNVEV (reference sequence). The CDR3 DNA follows: TGTGCCAGCAGCCAAACTACCGGGACAGGGGTCTACGAGCAGTACTTC. Translating it yields CASSQTTGTGVYEQYF.

The V gene is TRBV7-3, the J gene TRBJ2-7; D may be TRBD1 (6 bases). The CDR3 extends over 14 amino acids. CDR1 and CDR2 (germline): SGHTA, FQGTGA. The V end lost 1 base, the J end lost 6 bases, and 13 bases lay between the germline ends. CDR3 region: CASSLNVQGGEQYF. The DNA of the CDR3 is TGTGCCAGCAGCTTAAACGTACAAGGGGGCGAGCAGTACTTC.

This chain links TRBV5-1 with TRBJ2-1; tentative D call: TRBD1 (6 bases). Trimming stripped 2 bases from V and 12 bases from J, with 12 bases between. The CDR3 runs to 12 residues. In germline, CDR1 is SGHRS, CDR2 YFSETQ. The CDR3 DNA sequence: TGCGCCAGCAGCTTACAGGGTTTCGGGCAGTTCTTC. The encoded protein is CASSLQGFGQFF.

Details on this clone: Other DNA sequences of this sample code for an identical CDR3. The rearrangement joins TRBV4-3 to TRBJ2-1, with 7 positions matching TRBD2. Germline V gene lookup returns CDR1 LGHNA and CDR2 YSLEER. CDR3 length: 15 residues. Losses at the gene ends were 1 base for V and 0 bases for J; bases not matched to a gene: 0. CDR3 nucleotides: TGCGCCAGCAGCCAAGGCGGGAGCTCCTACAATGAGCAGTTCTTC. The encoded protein is CASSQGGSSYNEQFF.

CDR3 coding DNA: TGCGCCAGCAGCCCGGGAACAGGGCGCCCCAATTCACCCCTCCACTTT. It specifies CASSPGTGRPNSPLHF. The chain carries TRBV5-1 and TRBJ1-6; a possible D gene is TRBD1 (6 bases). V gave up 4 bases and J gave up 7 bases, with 18 bases separating them. The CDR3 loop spans 16 amino acids. CDR1 SGHRS and CDR2 YFSETQ come from the germline V gene.

This chain joins TRBV5-1 and TRBJ2-5, with no clear D. This CDR3 has 13 amino acids. Germline CDR1 SGHRS, CDR2 YFSETQ. The V gene lost 4 bases and the J gene lost 5 bases, with 12 bases spanning the gap. As DNA, the CDR3 is TGCGCCAGCAGCCTACCCTTGGTTGAGACCCAGTACTTC. Translated: CASSLPLVETQYF.

The chain joins TRBV2 to TRBJ2-7; D may be TRBD1 (5 bases). V was pared by 6 bases and J by 0 bases, with 12 bases between. The CDR3 contains 14 residues. In germline, CDR1 is SNHLY, CDR2 FYNNEI. CDR3 DNA sequence: TGTGCCAGCAGACACCGACAGCCCTCCTACGAGCAGTACTTC. This encodes CASRHRQPSYEQYF.

The genes are TRBV5-4 and TRBJ2-2; 11 nucleotides align to TRBD2. The CDR3 contains 15 residues. The germline CDR1 and CDR2 sequences are SGHNT and YYREEE (reference sequence). V shed 6 bases, J shed 7 bases, and the junction held 8 bases outside the gene matches. The CDR3 sequence: CASNIAGGRNGELFF. The DNA for the CDR3 is TGTGCCAGCAATATAGCGGGGGGGCGGAACGGGGAGCTGTTTTTT. Based on the CDR3 plus reference TRBV5-4 and TRBJ2-2, the full variable domain is ETGVTQSPTHLIKTRGQQVTLRCSSQSGHNTVSWYQQALGQGPQFIFQYYREEENGRGNFPPRFSGLQFPNYSSELNVNALELDDSALYLCASNIAGGRNGELFFGEGSRLTVL.

The genes are TRBV25-1 and TRBJ1-5; 8 bases line up with TRBD1. Per germline, CDR1 MGHDK and CDR2 SYGVNS. The junction had 12 bases not matched to a gene; V was cut back by 8 bases and J by 0 bases. The CDR3 consists of 17 residues. Written as DNA, the CDR3 is TGTGCCAGCGGGACAGGCGGTCTTTTCGCTAGCAATCAGCCCCAGCATTTT. Its protein is CASGTGGLFASNQPQHF.

A few counts support this clone. The chain carries TRBV5-1 and TRBJ2-2, with TRBD1 as a possible D gene (6 bases). CDR3 length: 16 amino acids. With 1 base removed from V and 4 bases from J, the gap between germline ends came to 14 bases. Germline V gene data show CDR1 as SGHRS and CDR2 as YFSETQ. The CDR3 coding sequence is TGCGCCAGCAGCTTGCGAGCCAAAGGGGGCACCGGGGAGCTGTTTTTT. Protein product: CASSLRAKGGTGELFF.

The chain recombines TRBV5-5 with TRBJ2-1; maybe TRBD2 (5 bases). V lost 0 bases and J 0 bases, leaving 7 bases between the germline ends. Per germline, CDR1 SGHKS and CDR2 YYEKEE (reference sequence). The CDR3 has 15 amino acids. This CDR3 reads CASSLASNSYNEQFF. The CDR3 nucleotides are TGTGCCAGCAGCTTGGCTAGCAACTCCTACAATGAGCAGTTCTTC.

The chain combines TRBV6-1 with TRBJ2-3, with D perhaps matching TRBD1 (5 bases). The CDR3 is made up of 13 amino acids. Trimming shortened V by 2 bases and J by 6 bases, and 9 bases separated the two germline ends. In germline, CDR1 is MNHNS, CDR2 SASEGT. This CDR3 reads CASSEQGWDTQYF. The DNA of the CDR3 is TGTGCCAGCAGTGAACAGGGATGGGATACGCAGTATTTT.

The chain employs TRBV28 and TRBJ2-7; maybe TRBD2 (5 bases). Germline V gene sequence: CDR1 MDHEN, CDR2 SYDVKM. The CDR3 length is 15 residues. The V end was cut by 6 bases, the J end by 6 bases, with 21 bases between. The CDR3 sequence: CASRWSPQEGSEQYF. Written as DNA, the CDR3 is TGTGCCAGCAGGTGGTCCCCCCAAGAGGGCTCCGAGCAGTACTTC.

The chain carries TRBV10-3 and TRBJ1-3; no reliable D call. The CDR3 loop spans 16 amino acids. Looked up from germline, CDR1 is ENHRY and CDR2 is SYGVKD. V dropped 0 bases and J dropped 1 base, with 10 bases sitting between them. This CDR3 reads CAISESLTMSGNTIYF. DNA for the CDR3: TGTGCCATCAGTGAGTCGCTTACAATGTCTGGAAACACCATATATTTT.

The V gene is TRBV6-1, the J gene TRBJ2-7; D not resolved. Per germline, CDR1 MNHNS and CDR2 SASEGT. This CDR3 region has 13 residues. Between the trimmed V and J ends, which lost 5 bases and 2 bases, there was a span of 10 bases. In nucleotides, the CDR3 is TGTGCCAGCAGTTATTCCCTAACCTACGAGCAGTACTTC. Translating gives CASSYSLTYEQYF.

Worth noting for this clone: A junction boundary mismatches the germline segment, possibly from a read error. The V gene is TRBV6-2 or TRBV6-3, the J gene TRBJ2-1; 9 bases are a match to TRBD2. There are 12 residues in the CDR3. Germline loops: CDR1 MNHEY, CDR2 SVGEGT. The CDR3 sequence: CASSYSGLAPVF. For the CDR3, the DNA is TGTGCCAGCAGTTACTCGGGACTAGCTCCCGTCTTC.

The rearrangement joins TRBV29-1 to TRBJ1-5; the match to TRBD1 covers 7 bases. The length of the CDR3 is 14 residues. The trim removed 6 bases at V and 4 bases at J, leaving 9 bases unmatched. Looked up from germline, CDR1 is SQVTM and CDR2 is ANQGSEA. The CDR3, as DNA: TGCAGCGTATCGGACGCAGGGGGAAATCAGCCCCAGCATTTT. Translation gives CSVSDAGGNQPQHF.

About this clone: Because it lacks the conserved phenylalanine or tryptophan at the end, this CDR3 is likely a read error. No DNA is shown, since the ends of the CDR3 on it are uncertain; the CDR3 is the one TCRdb lists. This chain links TRBV2 with TRBJ2-7; TRBD2, as called in the table, went unchecked against the DNA. CDR1 and CDR2 from the germline V gene are SNHLY and FYNNEI. Ends included, the CDR3 has 11 residues. The CDR3: CASSDSGPIGI.

V gene TRBV3-1 (or the pseudogene TRBV3-2) combines with J gene TRBJ2-7; D uncertain. CDR3 size: 18 residues. Trimming cost V 0 bases and J 1 base, with 19 bases left between them. The germline V gene encodes CDR1 LGHDT and CDR2 YNNKEL (reference sequence). DNA for the CDR3: TGTGCCAGCAGCCAAGATCCCCCAAGACGGAGCCAGTCCTACGAGCAGTACTTC. Protein: CASSQDPPRRSQSYEQYF.

The genes are TRBV6-5 and TRBJ2-4; no firm D call. Germline-derived CDR1 and CDR2 are MNHEY and SVGAGI. The CDR3 totals 13 residues. Trimming stripped 8 bases from V and 2 bases from J, with 10 bases between. In DNA, the CDR3 is TGTGCCAGCGGTAGAGAATCCAAAAACATTCAGTACTTC. This sequence encodes CASGRESKNIQYF.

The CDR3 coding sequence is TGTGCCAGCAGCCCCCGGACAGGGCTCTCTGGAAACACCATATATTTT. It is translated as CASSPRTGLSGNTIYF. This chain joins TRBV11-2 and TRBJ1-3; 8 nucleotides agree with TRBD1. The CDR3 is 16 residues long. The germline gives CDR1 SGHAT, CDR2 FQNNGV. V shed 5 bases, J shed 0 bases, and the junction held 6 bases outside the gene matches.

The chain carries TRBV14 and TRBJ1-1; 7 bases fit TRBD1. After removal of 4 bases from V and 1 base from J, the junction contained 3 bases not matched to a gene. This CDR3 is built from 14 residues. Germline CDR1 reads SGHDN; CDR2 reads FVKESK. CDR3 DNA: TGTGCCAGCAGCCCAACAGGGGCGAACACTGAAGCTTTCTTT. This translates into CASSPTGANTEAFF.

The chain links TRBV3-1 (or the pseudogene TRBV3-2) to TRBJ1-1; weak D call: TRBD1 (6 bases). The CDR3 extends over 16 amino acids. Between the trimmed V and J ends, which lost 2 bases and 0 bases, there was a span of 13 bases. Germline-derived CDR1 and CDR2 are LGHDT and YNNKEL (reference sequence). The CDR3 region is CASSQLNRAVNTEAFF. The CDR3 DNA is TGTGCCAGCAGCCAACTTAACAGGGCCGTGAACACTGAAGCTTTCTTT.

The chain combines TRBV9 with TRBJ1-2, with a tentative D call TRBD1 (6 bases). The CDR3 spans 16 residues. The ends were cut back, 0 bases at V and 3 bases at J, with 15 bases in the middle. Germline V CDR1 and CDR2: SGDLS, YYNGEE. The CDR3 is CASSVGAGVLDYGYTF. In nucleotides, the CDR3 is TGTGCCAGCAGCGTAGGTGCAGGGGTCTTGGACTATGGCTACACCTTC.

The V and J genes are TRBV15 and TRBJ1-4, with 7 bases matching TRBD1. This CDR3 contains 14 residues. J was trimmed by 8 bases and V by 5 bases; bases with no gene match: 8. CDR1 is LNHNV, CDR2 YYDKDF, per germline (reference sequence). DNA for the CDR3: TGTGCCACCAGCGGGGACAGATTGAGGGAAAAACTGTTTTTT. It codes for CATSGDRLREKLFF.

The gene calls are TRBV28 and TRBJ2-6; tentative D call: TRBD1 (6 bases). This CDR3 spans 15 amino acids. The V gene's germline CDR1 is MDHEN and CDR2 SYDVKM. V dropped 8 bases and J dropped 2 bases, with 13 bases sitting between them. CDR3 sequence (DNA): TGTGCCAGCGGAATAGGGGGACCTGGGGCCAACGTCCTGACTTTC. This sequence encodes CASGIGGPGANVLTF.

V and J are TRBV30 and TRBJ2-7, with D uncertain. V was trimmed by 2 bases and J by 1 base, leaving 15 bases between them. CDR1 is GTSNPN and CDR2 is SVGIG in the germline V gene (reference sequence). The CDR3 covers 15 residues. The CDR3 DNA is TGTGCCTGGAGTCCCCCTGGTGCAGGTTCCTACGAGCAGTACTTC. Residues: CAWSPPGAGSYEQYF.